These 5 T cell receptor beta chains were all obtained from the same sample, sequenced in a study of blood T cell repertoires in COVID-19. TCRdb keeps only in-frame clones here, not all; method: immunoSEQ multiplex PCR. The data show approximately 490,000 clones, about 90% seen once. Specimen: PBMCs or T cells enriched from blood (not recorded which). The receptors stem from a woman in her late teens or twenties who had recovered from COVID-19.

This chain connects TRBV5-4 to TRBJ1-1; 9 bases align to TRBD1. After removal of 6 bases from V and 5 bases from J, the junction contained 5 bases not matched to a gene. Germline V gene data show CDR1 as SGHNT and CDR2 as YYREEE (reference sequence). This CDR3 contains 13 residues. CDR3 amino acids: CASTQDRGTEAFF. The CDR3 DNA sequence: TGTGCCAGCACCCAGGACAGGGGAACTGAAGCTTTCTTT.

The chain employs TRBV29-1 and TRBJ1-3; D not certain. V was shortened by 7 bases and J by 0 bases, with 7 bases between the two germline ends. Germline loops: CDR1 SQVTM, CDR2 ANQGSEA. This CDR3 spans 12 amino acids. CDR3 region: CSGRSSGNTIYF. CDR3 DNA: TGCAGCGGCAGGTCCTCTGGAAACACCATATATTTT.

The J gene is TRBJ2-5, the V gene TRBV3-1 (or the pseudogene TRBV3-2); no clear D. CDR1 and CDR2 from the germline V gene are LGHDT and YNNKEL (reference sequence). V was cut by 1 base and J by 5 bases, with 14 bases left in between. The CDR3 is 15 residues long. The CDR3 here is CASSQGASRRETQYF. The CDR3 DNA is TGTGCCAGCAGCCAAGGGGCGTCGCGCCGGGAGACCCAGTACTTC.

The V call is TRBV5-1, the J call TRBJ2-2; 8 bases match TRBD2. The J segment lost 3 bases and the V segment lost 4 bases, leaving 8 bases of the junction unmatched. Germline V CDR1 and CDR2: SGHRS, YFSETQ. The CDR3 is made up of 16 amino acids. The CDR3 reads CASSPGTRGYTGELFF. The CDR3 coding sequence is TGCGCCAGCAGCCCAGGGACTAGAGGGTACACCGGGGAGCTGTTTTTT.

The gene calls are TRBV5-5 and TRBJ2-3, with TRBD2 matching over 9 bases. Germline-derived CDR1 and CDR2 are SGHKS and YYEKEE (reference sequence). Trimming removed 4 bases from V and 6 bases from J; junction bases left unmatched: 9. CDR3 length: 15 residues. CDR3 coding DNA: TGTGCCAGCAGCCCTGGGACTAGCTCAGCGGATACGCAGTATTTT. Its translation: CASSPGTSSADTQYF. Full variable domain (rest looked up from reference TRBV5-5 and TRBJ2-3): DAGVTQSPTHLIKTRGQQVTLRCSPISGHKSVSWYQQVLGQGPQFIFQYYEKEERGRGNFPDRFSARQFPNYSSELNVNALLLGDSALYLCASSPGTSSADTQYFGPGTRLTVL.